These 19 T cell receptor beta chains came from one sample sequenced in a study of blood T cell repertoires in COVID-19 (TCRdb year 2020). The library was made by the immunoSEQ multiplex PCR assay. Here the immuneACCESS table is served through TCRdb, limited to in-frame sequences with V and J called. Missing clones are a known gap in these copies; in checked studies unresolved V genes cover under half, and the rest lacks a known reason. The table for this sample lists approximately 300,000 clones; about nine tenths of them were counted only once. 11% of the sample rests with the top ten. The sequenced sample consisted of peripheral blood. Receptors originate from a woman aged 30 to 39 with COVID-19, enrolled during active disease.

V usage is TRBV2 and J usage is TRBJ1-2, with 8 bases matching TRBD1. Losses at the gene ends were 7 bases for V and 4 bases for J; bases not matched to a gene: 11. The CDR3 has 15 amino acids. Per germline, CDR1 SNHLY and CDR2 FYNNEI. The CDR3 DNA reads TGTGCCAGCACCTGGACAGGGAGCACAGTCTATGGCTACACCTTC. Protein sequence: CASTWTGSTVYGYTF.

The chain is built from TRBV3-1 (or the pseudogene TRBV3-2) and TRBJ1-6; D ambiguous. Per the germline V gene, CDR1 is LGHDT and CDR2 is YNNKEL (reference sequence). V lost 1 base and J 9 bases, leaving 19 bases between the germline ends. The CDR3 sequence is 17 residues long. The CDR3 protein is CASSQVRGLGLGSPLHF. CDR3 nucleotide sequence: TGTGCCAGCAGCCAAGTTCGGGGTCTTGGTCTTGGTTCACCCCTCCACTTT.

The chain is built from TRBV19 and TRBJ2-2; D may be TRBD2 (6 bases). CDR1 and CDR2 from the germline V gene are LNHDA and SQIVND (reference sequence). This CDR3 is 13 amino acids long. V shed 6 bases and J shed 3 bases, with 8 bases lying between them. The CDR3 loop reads CASRDYHTGELFF. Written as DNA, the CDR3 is TGTGCCAGTAGGGACTACCACACCGGGGAGCTGTTTTTT.

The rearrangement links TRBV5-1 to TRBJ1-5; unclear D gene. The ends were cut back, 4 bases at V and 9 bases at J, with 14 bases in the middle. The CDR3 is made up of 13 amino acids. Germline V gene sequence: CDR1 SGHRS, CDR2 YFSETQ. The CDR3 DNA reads TGCGCCAGCAGCCCCGAGGGCCGTCGGCCCCAGCATTTT. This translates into CASSPEGRRPQHF.

CDR3 sequence reads: CASTPRSQQPQHF. The CDR3 DNA follows: TGTGCCAGCACCCCGCGGAGTCAACAGCCCCAGCATTTT. This chain uses TRBV6-5 with TRBJ1-5; no clear D gene. Germline lookup yields CDR1 MNHEY and CDR2 SVGAGI. Trimming cost V 7 bases and J 7 bases, with 14 bases left between them. The CDR3 extends over 13 amino acids.

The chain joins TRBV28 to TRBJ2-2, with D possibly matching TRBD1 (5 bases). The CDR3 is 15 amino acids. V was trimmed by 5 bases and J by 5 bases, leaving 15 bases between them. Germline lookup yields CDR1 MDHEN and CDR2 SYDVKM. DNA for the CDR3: TGTGCCAGCAGTCAACTCAGGGTTCGTACCGGGGAGCTGTTTTTT. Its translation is CASSQLRVRTGELFF.

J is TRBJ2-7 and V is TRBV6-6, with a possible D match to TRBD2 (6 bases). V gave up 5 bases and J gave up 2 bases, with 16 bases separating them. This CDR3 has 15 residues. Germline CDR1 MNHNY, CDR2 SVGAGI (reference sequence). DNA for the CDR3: TGTGCCAGCAGTCGCGACTTAGCGGCTACCTACGAGCAGTACTTC. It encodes CASSRDLAATYEQYF.

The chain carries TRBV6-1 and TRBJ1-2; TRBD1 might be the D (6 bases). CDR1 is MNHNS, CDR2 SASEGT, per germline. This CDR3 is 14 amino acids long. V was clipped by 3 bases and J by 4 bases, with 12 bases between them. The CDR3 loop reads CASSEAGASYGYTF. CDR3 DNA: TGTGCCAGCAGTGAGGCGGGGGCGAGCTATGGCTACACCTTC.

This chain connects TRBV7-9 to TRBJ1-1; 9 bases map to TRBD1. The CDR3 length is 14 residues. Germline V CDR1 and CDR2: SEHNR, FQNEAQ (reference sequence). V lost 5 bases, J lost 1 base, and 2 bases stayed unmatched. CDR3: CASSRGQGNTEAFF. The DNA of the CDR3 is TGTGCCAGCAGCAGGGGACAGGGGAACACTGAAGCTTTCTTT.

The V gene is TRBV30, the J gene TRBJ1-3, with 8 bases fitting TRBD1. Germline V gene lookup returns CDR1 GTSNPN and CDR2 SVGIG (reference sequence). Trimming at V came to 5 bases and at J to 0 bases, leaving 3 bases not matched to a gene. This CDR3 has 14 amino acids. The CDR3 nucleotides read TGTGCCTGGTCGACAGGGGCCTCTGGAAACACCATATATTTT. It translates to CAWSTGASGNTIYF.

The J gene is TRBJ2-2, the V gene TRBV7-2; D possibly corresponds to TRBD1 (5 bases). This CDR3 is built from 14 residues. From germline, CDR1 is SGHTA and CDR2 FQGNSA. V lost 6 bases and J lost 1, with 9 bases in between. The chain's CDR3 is CASRTQGNTGELFF. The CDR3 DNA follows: TGTGCCAGCAGAACTCAGGGGAACACCGGGGAGCTGTTTTTT.

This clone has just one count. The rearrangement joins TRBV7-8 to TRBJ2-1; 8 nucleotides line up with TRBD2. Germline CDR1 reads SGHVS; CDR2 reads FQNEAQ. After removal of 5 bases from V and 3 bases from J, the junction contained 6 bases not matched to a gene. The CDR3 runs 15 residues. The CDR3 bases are TGTGCCAGCAGCCCAGCGCGGGGGGTCTACAATGAGCAGTTCTTC. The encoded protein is CASSPARGVYNEQFF.

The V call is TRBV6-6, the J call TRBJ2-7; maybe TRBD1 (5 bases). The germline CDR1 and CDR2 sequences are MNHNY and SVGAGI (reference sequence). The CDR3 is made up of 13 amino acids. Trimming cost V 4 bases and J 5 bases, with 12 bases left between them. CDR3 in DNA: TGTGCCAGCAGTTTATCAGGGTCCAACGAGCAGTACTTC. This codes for CASSLSGSNEQYF.

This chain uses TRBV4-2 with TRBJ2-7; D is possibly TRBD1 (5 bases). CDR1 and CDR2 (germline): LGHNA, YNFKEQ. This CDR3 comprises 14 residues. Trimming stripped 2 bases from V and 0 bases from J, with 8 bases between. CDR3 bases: TGTGCCAGCAGCCAATCGACAGCCTCCTACGAGCAGTACTTC. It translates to CASSQSTASYEQYF.

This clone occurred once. CDR3: CASSFRNRDEAFF. The CDR3 DNA reads TGTGCCAGCAGTTTTCGAAACCGGGATGAAGCTTTCTTT. The gene calls are TRBV6-5 and TRBJ1-1; D gene unclear. The CDR3 contains 13 residues. CDR1 is MNHEY, CDR2 SVGAGI, per germline. Trimming cost V 4 bases and J 7 bases, with 13 bases left between them.

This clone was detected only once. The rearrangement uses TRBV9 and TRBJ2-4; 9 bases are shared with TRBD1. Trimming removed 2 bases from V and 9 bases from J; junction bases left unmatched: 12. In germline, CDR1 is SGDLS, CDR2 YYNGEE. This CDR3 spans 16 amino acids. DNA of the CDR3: TGTGCCAGCAGCGTTGCGCCCGGGACAGGGCTTGGCATTCAGTACTTC. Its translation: CASSVAPGTGLGIQYF.

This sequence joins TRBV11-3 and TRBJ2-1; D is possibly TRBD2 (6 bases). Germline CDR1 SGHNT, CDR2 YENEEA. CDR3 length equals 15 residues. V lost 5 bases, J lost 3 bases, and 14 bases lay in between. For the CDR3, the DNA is TGTGCCAGCAGCCGCAGGGCGGGGTTCTACAATGAGCAGTTCTTC. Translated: CASSRRAGFYNEQFF.

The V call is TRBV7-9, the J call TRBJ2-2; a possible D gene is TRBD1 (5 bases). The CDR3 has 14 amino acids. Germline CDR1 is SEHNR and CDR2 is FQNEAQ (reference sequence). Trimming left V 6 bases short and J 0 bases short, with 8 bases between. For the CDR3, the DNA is TGTGCCAGCAGGACAGCCTCGAACACCGGGGAGCTGTTTTTT. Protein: CASRTASNTGELFF.

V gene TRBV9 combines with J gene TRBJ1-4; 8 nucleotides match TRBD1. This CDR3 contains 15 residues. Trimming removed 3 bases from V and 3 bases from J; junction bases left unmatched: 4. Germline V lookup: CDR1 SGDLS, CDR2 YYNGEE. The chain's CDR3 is CASSAGGSANEKLFF. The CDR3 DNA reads TGTGCCAGCAGCGCAGGGGGCAGCGCTAATGAAAAACTGTTTTTT.